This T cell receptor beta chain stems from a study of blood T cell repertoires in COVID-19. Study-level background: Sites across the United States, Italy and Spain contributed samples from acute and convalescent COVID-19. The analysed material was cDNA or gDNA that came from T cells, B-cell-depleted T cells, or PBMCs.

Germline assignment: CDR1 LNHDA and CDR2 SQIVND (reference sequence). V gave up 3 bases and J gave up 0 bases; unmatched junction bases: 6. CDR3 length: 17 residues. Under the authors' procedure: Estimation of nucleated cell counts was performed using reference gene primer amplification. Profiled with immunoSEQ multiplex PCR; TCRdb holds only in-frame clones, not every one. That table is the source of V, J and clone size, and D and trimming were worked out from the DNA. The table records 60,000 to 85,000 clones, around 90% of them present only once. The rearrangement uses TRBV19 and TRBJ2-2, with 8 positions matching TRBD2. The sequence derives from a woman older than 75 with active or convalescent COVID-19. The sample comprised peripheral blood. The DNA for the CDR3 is TGTGCCAGTAGTATCCCAGCGGGAGCCTCGAACACCGGGGAGCTGTTTTTT. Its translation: CASSIPAGASNTGELFF.